This TCR beta chain was recorded in a study of T cells in Graves' hyperthyroidism and ophthalmopathy (dated by TCRdb to between 2018 and 2020). Background on the whole study: Peripheral blood was sampled at the time of initial diagnosis, prior to any treatment. In addition, the study compared T-cell repertoires in thyroid tissue and in blood from five to seven Graves' hyperthyroidism patients. The approximately 98 discovery patients were randomly divided into training and test sets at a 7:3 ratio. Prospective prediction of ophthalmopathy was tested in an independent validation cohort of about 19 hyperthyroidism patients and 15 to 17 patients who later progressed to ophthalmopathy. TCR V-J signatures able to tell the groups apart were searched for in a discovery cohort of some 100 patients, of whom around 43 had Graves' ophthalmopathy and about 55 had stable Graves' hyperthyroidism. The paper reports TCR Vbeta CDR3 sequencing of roughly 140 peripheral blood samples: under 45 ophthalmopathy, approximately 74 hyperthyroidism and approximately 17 progressor patients. Once sampling was done, hyperthyroidism patients were given methimazole at a starting dose of 30 mg daily, whereas ophthalmopathy patients were given high-dose intravenous methylprednisolone.

About this clonotype itself: Its antigen is not yet known. Within one base of it there is no much larger clone, and no base qualities were kept.

The TCR beta CDR3 regions were amplified from RNA transcripts. The first round of RT-PCR for the TCR CDR3 was performed with the HTBI primer set and the Qiagen OneStep RT-PCR kit. The libraries were constructed in a second round of multiplex PCR and then size-selected and purified. The libraries were sequenced on an Illumina HiSeq2000 using paired-end 100 bp reads. Regarding the original processing steps: SOAPnuke was used to process the raw data, removing reads that contained adapters or uncalled bases, had a mean Phred below 15, or lacked an exact match to the constant primer or identifier. High-quality paired reads were merged using COPE v1.2.5, and each unique nucleotide sequence was defined as a clonotype. Clonotypes were aligned to IMGT TRBV, TRBD and TRBJ reference segments using MiTCR v1.1. The analysis included only V-J combinations with a frequency above 0.0001, which together covered more than 99% of the repertoires. A TCS score was defined as the ratio of F50 (clonal expansion) to E x V (chaos), with BLOSUM62-based TCRdist applied between CDR3 peptides within each V-J. Welch's t-statistics and random forest reduced 500 to 550 V-J features to 13, which were used in a naive Bayes classifier (R e1071). The public reads were reanalyzed by TCRdb: fastp trimming at Q25, MiXCR alignment, in-frame beta chains only. CDR3 protein duplicates are merged, each entry listing the most common genes and DNA. These V and J calls rely on TCRdb rather than the paper's analysis. The sample table shows fewer than 850,000 distinct CDR3 sequences, and around 16% are seen once. In total, the top ten clones hold about a sixth of the sample.

Stable Graves' hyperthyroidism was defined as the absence of progression to ophthalmopathy over 18 months of follow-up. The hyperthyroidism patients were between 18 and 65 years old and newly diagnosed, with a disease duration of less than 2 months. Patients with uncontrolled infections, other autoimmune diseases, pregnancy or lactation were excluded. Diagnoses relied on clinical symptoms, serum thyroxine and TRAb, thyroid ultrasound and orbital computed tomography. PBMCs were isolated from roughly 10 ml of fresh peripheral blood by Ficoll-Paque density gradient centrifugation. Total RNA was extracted using Trizol reagent, and RNA quality was assessed on an Agilent 2100 Bioanalyzer. Broader findings and caveats from the paper: In validation, the model predicted progression to ophthalmopathy a median of about 6 months before onset, with approximately 71% sensitivity and 72.22% specificity. Most expanded thyroid clonotypes (frequency above 0.001) were also detected in blood, a finding suggesting that blood repertoires may reflect thyroid immune responses. A model built on a 13 V-J signature distinguished ophthalmopathy from stable hyperthyroidism, reaching over 85% sensitivity and around 82% specificity in cross-validation and 80%/75% in testing. Sample size was not statistically predetermined, and investigators were not blinded to group allocation.

Trimming removed 3 bases from V and 3 bases from J; the gene matches leave 5 bases unexplained. Reading from cysteine to phenylalanine, the CDR3 counts 15 amino acids. Of all the DNA, just the CDR3 is kept, 45 bases in frame from base 1. CDR1 and CDR2 are read off the germline V gene as MDHEN and SYDVKM. Material: blood. The sequence joins TRBV28 to TRBJ2-5, with 9 bases in between that match TRBD2. The clonotype comes from a man aged 50 to 59 with Graves' hyperthyroidism. The CDR3 has the sequence CASSFISGGKETQYF. The DNA is as follows: TGTGCCAGCAGTTTTATTAGCGGGGGAAAAGAGACCCAGTACTTC.